Following are 25 T cell receptor beta chains from one sample sequenced in a study of T cell repertoires in ileal Crohn's disease (dated by TCRdb to the late 2010s). Library preparation was by the immunoSEQ multiplex PCR assay. Here the immuneACCESS table is served through TCRdb, limited to in-frame sequences with V and J called. Missing clones are a known gap in these copies; in checked studies unresolved V genes cover under half, and the rest lacks a known reason. The sample has some 4,500 clones on record, 70% to 85% of them singletons. More than 20% of the sample comes from the top ten. Sequencing input: ileal tissue. The receptors derive from an adult with Crohn's disease.

This chain links TRBV28 with TRBJ2-3, with a possible D match to TRBD1 (6 bases). The V end was cut by 1 base, the J end by 3 bases, with 11 bases between. CDR1 and CDR2 (germline): MDHEN, SYDVKM. This CDR3 has 15 residues. As DNA, the CDR3 is TGTGCCAGCAGTTTATCCCTTGGACAGACAGATACGCAGTATTTT. Translated: CASSLSLGQTDTQYF.

The chain is built from TRBV7-9 and TRBJ1-1; TRBD1 might be the D (6 bases). V was trimmed by 6 bases and J by 3 bases, leaving 11 bases between them. This CDR3 has 13 residues. In germline, CDR1 is SEHNR, CDR2 FQNEAQ (reference sequence). The chain's CDR3 is CASSLTGDTEAFF. The CDR3 DNA reads as TGTGCCAGCAGTCTGACAGGCGACACTGAAGCTTTCTTT.

This clone was counted only a few times. This chain joins TRBV28 and TRBJ1-1; 8 positions match TRBD1. Germline trimming cut 6 bases from V and 1 base from J; bases unmatched to any gene: 7. From germline, CDR1 is MDHEN and CDR2 SYDVKM. The CDR3 has 15 amino acids. In DNA form, the CDR3 reads TGTGCCAGCAGACGGACAGGGTCAAAGAACACTGAAGCTTTCTTT. Residues: CASRRTGSKNTEAFF. The variable domain in full, with the rest retrieved from reference TRBV28 and TRBJ1-1, is DVKVTQSSRYLVKRTGEKVFLECVQDMDHENMFWYRQDPGLGLRLIYFSYDVKMKEKGDIPEGYSVSREKKERFSLILESASTNQTSMYLCASRRTGSKNTEAFFGQGTRLTVV.

V gene TRBV5-1 combines with J gene TRBJ2-2; 8 bases line up with TRBD1. The V and J ends lost 4 bases and 5 bases, in that order; junction bases with no gene match: 13. Germline-derived CDR1 and CDR2 are SGHRS and YFSETQ. This CDR3 comprises 17 residues. The CDR3 sequence is CASSPTLRQGWTGELFF. In DNA, the CDR3 is TGCGCCAGCAGCCCCACTCTCCGACAGGGGTGGACCGGGGAGCTGTTTTTT. Combining the CDR3 with reference TRBV5-1 and TRBJ2-2 gives the whole variable domain KAGVTQTPRYLIKTRGQQVTLSCSPISGHRSVSWYQQTPGQGLQFLFEYFSETQRNKGNFPGRFSGRQFSNSRSEMNVSTLELGDSALYLCASSPTLRQGWTGELFFGEGSRLTVL.

V and J are TRBV28 and TRBJ1-2, with 9 bases fitting TRBD1. The CDR3 sequence is 17 residues long. The ends lost 4 bases at V and 0 bases at J; junction bases unmatched: 9. Germline loops: CDR1 MDHEN, CDR2 SYDVKM. The CDR3 spells CASSSSFGTGTNYGYTF. DNA for the CDR3: TGTGCCAGCAGTTCGAGTTTCGGGACAGGGACTAACTATGGCTACACCTTC.

The chain uses TRBV2 and TRBJ2-5; TRBD1 agrees at 7 bases. V lost 2 bases and J lost 1; bases outside the gene matches: 1. The germline V gene has CDR1 SNHLY and CDR2 FYNNEI. The CDR3 spans 14 residues. The chain's CDR3 is CASSETGVQETQYF. For the CDR3, the DNA is TGTGCCAGCAGTGAAACAGGGGTCCAAGAGACCCAGTACTTC. Based on the CDR3 plus reference TRBV2 and TRBJ2-5, the full variable domain is EPEVTQTPSHQVTQMGQEVILRCVPISNHLYFYWYRQILGQKVEFLVSFYNNEISEKSEIFDDQFSVERPDGSNFTLKIRSTKLEDSAMYFCASSETGVQETQYFGPGTRLLVL.

The chain couples TRBV7-8 to TRBJ2-3, with 9 positions matching TRBD1. After removal of 5 bases from V and 2 bases from J, the junction contained 5 bases not matched to a gene. The V gene's germline CDR1 is SGHVS and CDR2 FQNEAQ. The CDR3 runs 15 residues. The DNA of the CDR3 is TGTGCCAGCAGCCGAGGGACAGGGCTCACAGATACGCAGTATTTT. This gives the protein CASSRGTGLTDTQYF.

V is TRBV19 and J is TRBJ1-1, with 9 bases aligning to TRBD1. V was pared by 8 bases and J by 7 bases, with 14 bases of the junction left unmatched. Germline loops: CDR1 LNHDA, CDR2 SQIVND (reference sequence). The CDR3 runs 15 residues. The CDR3 DNA is TGTGCCAGTCAGACCGGGACAGGGCTCGCTAGTGAAGCTTTCTTT. The encoded protein is CASQTGTGLASEAFF.

The gene calls are TRBV30 and TRBJ1-1, with 9 bases fitting TRBD1. This CDR3 has 15 residues. Germline CDR1 is GTSNPN and CDR2 is SVGIG (reference sequence). The V segment lost 3 bases and the J segment 5 bases; nucleotides outside the gene matches: 10. The CDR3: CAWRQMTGGGTEAFF. The CDR3 nucleotides are TGTGCCTGGAGGCAAATGACAGGGGGGGGGACTGAAGCTTTCTTT.

This clone was seen only a few times. Other DNA variants within this sample encode the same CDR3. The gene calls are TRBV9 and TRBJ1-1, with unresolved D. Trimming cost V 4 bases and J 0 bases, with 7 bases left between them. Per the germline V gene, CDR1 is SGDLS and CDR2 is YYNGEE. This CDR3 region has 13 residues. CDR3 sequence: CASSPHMNTEAFF. The CDR3 DNA sequence: TGTGCCAGCAGCCCTCACATGAACACTGAAGCTTTCTTT.

The chain links TRBV10-3 to TRBJ2-7, with no clear D. V lost 3 bases, J lost 2 bases, and 14 bases lay in between. The germline V gene encodes CDR1 ENHRY and CDR2 SYGVKD. CDR3 size: 15 residues. The CDR3 here is CAISDPLFRPYEQYF. The CDR3 coding sequence is TGTGCCATCAGTGATCCTTTGTTTCGTCCCTACGAGCAGTACTTC.

The V and J genes are TRBV19 and TRBJ2-3; unclear D gene. V was pared by 5 bases and J by 4 bases, with 13 bases between. This CDR3 is 14 amino acids long. CDR1 LNHDA and CDR2 SQIVND come from the germline V gene (reference sequence). The CDR3 DNA sequence: TGTGCCAGTAGTTCCGCCGGGTGGGCAGATACGCAGTATTTT. This gives the protein CASSSAGWADTQYF. The full variable domain, in which reference TRBV19 and TRBJ2-3 provide the parts outside the CDR3, is DGGITQSPKYLFRKEGQNVTLSCEQNLNHDAMYWYRQDPGQGLRLIYYSQIVNDFQKGDIAEGYSVSREKKESFPLTVTSAQKNPTAFYLCASSSAGWADTQYFGPGTRLTVL.

This clone was seen a few times. V is TRBV2 and J is TRBJ1-1; TRBD1 might be the D (5 bases). Trimming pared 9 bases from V and 2 bases from J, leaving 16 bases between. From germline, CDR1 is SNHLY and CDR2 FYNNEI. The CDR3 is 14 amino acids. The CDR3 sequence is CARQKGLFNTEAFF. The CDR3 nucleotides are TGTGCCAGGCAAAAGGGACTTTTTAACACTGAAGCTTTCTTT. The complete variable domain, with remaining parts taken from reference TRBV2 and TRBJ1-1, reads EPEVTQTPSHQVTQMGQEVILRCVPISNHLYFYWYRQILGQKVEFLVSFYNNEISEKSEIFDDQFSVERPDGSNFTLKIRSTKLEDSAMYFCARQKGLFNTEAFFGQGTRLTVV.

The V call is TRBV30, the J call TRBJ2-7; TRBD1 matches 7 bases. Germline CDR1 GTSNPN, CDR2 SVGIG (reference sequence). The junction had 5 bases not matched to a gene; V was cut back by 2 bases and J by 1 base. This CDR3 is 14 amino acids long. CDR3 in amino acids: CAWSLGGQSYEQYF. DNA of the CDR3: TGTGCCTGGAGTCTAGGGGGACAGTCCTACGAGCAGTACTTC.

This chain joins TRBV4-2 and TRBJ2-7; no clear D gene. CDR3 length: 12 amino acids. CDR1 is LGHNA, CDR2 YNFKEQ, per germline. V was cut by 3 bases and J by 1 base, with 4 bases left in between. CDR3 amino acids: CASSHQSYEQYF. The CDR3 DNA follows: TGTGCCAGCAGCCACCAATCCTACGAGCAGTACTTC.

In its sample, this clone was seen once. At the DNA level, this CDR3 is encoded by other sequences in the same sample as well. The J gene is TRBJ1-2, the V gene TRBV27; the match to TRBD1 covers 9 bases. Germline V gene lookup returns CDR1 MNHEY and CDR2 SMNVEV (reference sequence). The CDR3 has 14 amino acids. V was clipped by 2 bases and J by 4 bases; unmatched bases: 2. CDR3 bases: TGTGCCAGCAGTTTAAGACAGGGGGTCTATGGCTACACCTTC. It encodes CASSLRQGVYGYTF.

This chain links TRBV11-2 with TRBJ2-7; maybe TRBD2 (6 bases). Germline loops: CDR1 SGHAT, CDR2 FQNNGV. The CDR3 is made up of 14 amino acids. V was cut by 5 bases and J by 3 bases, with 14 bases left in between. The CDR3 nucleotides are TGTGCCAGCAGCGCTGGGGGACTCCTCTACGAGCAGTACTTC. As protein: CASSAGGLLYEQYF.

The chain has TRBV28 and TRBJ1-5; TRBD1 is a possible D gene (5 bases). CDR3 length: 18 amino acids. CDR1 is MDHEN and CDR2 is SYDVKM in the germline V gene. The V end was cut by 6 bases, the J end by 7 bases, with 28 bases between. CDR3 sequence: CASSLTERGHLGGQPQHF. The DNA for the CDR3 is TGTGCCAGCAGCCTAACGGAGAGGGGCCACCTGGGAGGGCAGCCCCAGCATTTT.

V usage is TRBV5-4 and J usage is TRBJ2-2, with D maybe TRBD2 (7 bases). The germline CDR1 and CDR2 sequences are SGHNT and YYREEE (reference sequence). V lost 2 bases and J lost 6, with 11 bases in between. This CDR3 is built from 14 residues. The CDR3 protein is CASSLGGAPGELFF. In nucleotides, the CDR3 is TGTGCCAGCAGCTTAGGGGGGGCTCCCGGGGAGCTGTTTTTT.

This clone is judged medium-sized (0.01 to 0.1%). This chain connects TRBV7-9 to TRBJ1-1; D is unclear. The CDR3 loop spans 13 amino acids. Germline values: CDR1 SEHNR, CDR2 FQNEAQ (reference sequence). V was cut by 7 bases and J by 4 bases, with 13 bases left in between. CDR3 residues: CASKTGRGTEAFF. CDR3 nucleotides: TGTGCCAGCAAGACCGGCCGAGGCACTGAAGCTTTCTTT.

This clone was counted a few times. This chain links TRBV2 with TRBJ2-7; 12 bases are shared with TRBD1. Germline lookup yields CDR1 SNHLY and CDR2 FYNNEI. The CDR3 has 15 residues. With V trimmed by 9 bases and J by 2 bases, 8 bases remained unmatched. In DNA form, the CDR3 reads TGTGCCAGTTCCCGGGACAGGGGGCTTGCCTACGAGCAGTACTTC. This translates into CASSRDRGLAYEQYF.

The table lists this clone with a count of one. The CDR3 loop is CASSETTGWIANYGYTF. Here the CDR3 DNA reads TGTGCCAGCAGTGAGACGACAGGGTGGATAGCTAACTATGGCTACACCTTC. The gene calls are TRBV6-1 and TRBJ1-2, with 7 bases that match TRBD1. V lost 3 bases and J lost 0; bases outside the gene matches: 10. The CDR3 runs 17 residues. CDR1 is MNHNS, CDR2 SASEGT, per germline.

The genes are TRBV9 and TRBJ2-1; D is ambiguous. CDR3 length: 14 amino acids. Germline assignment: CDR1 SGDLS and CDR2 YYNGEE. V lost 0 bases to trimming and J lost 7 bases, with 11 bases between them. The CDR3 region has the DNA TGTGCCAGCAGCGTAGCTTTAACGGGTAATGAGCAGTTCTTC. Translated, it gives CASSVALTGNEQFF.

This chain connects TRBV5-1 to TRBJ2-3, with 12 bases fitting TRBD2. Germline V gene data show CDR1 as SGHRS and CDR2 as YFSETQ. The CDR3 extends over 16 amino acids. The V gene end was trimmed by 2 bases and the J gene end by 6 bases; junction bases not matched to a gene: 7. The CDR3 reads CASSFLAGGLGDTQYF. The CDR3 DNA reads as TGCGCCAGCAGCTTCCTAGCGGGAGGGCTCGGGGATACGCAGTATTTT.

This chain joins TRBV4-2 and TRBJ2-7; 9 nucleotides align to TRBD1. V was clipped by 2 bases and J by 6 bases; unmatched bases: 5. This CDR3 has 14 amino acids. Germline V lookup: CDR1 LGHNA, CDR2 YNFKEQ. CDR3: CASSQSGTGSEQYF. As DNA, the CDR3 is TGTGCCAGCAGCCAATCCGGGACAGGGTCCGAGCAGTACTTC.